This T cell receptor (beta chain) is from a study of CD8+CD57+ T cells in acquired aplastic anemia. At the level of the study: Sorted CD4+ and CD8+ cells gave an average of about 3 ug of DNA. Among healthy donors, CD4+ cells averaged roughly 11 million reads.

This CDR3 comprises 13 residues. With V trimmed by 6 bases and J by 3 bases, 5 bases remained unmatched. Germline CDR1 reads DFQATT; CDR2 reads SNEGSKA (reference sequence). Overall study results and limits: Found in both controls and patients were approximately 30 CD8+ CDR3 sequences.

As regards this clonotype: The target antigen is unknown.

Using genomic DNA as the template, TCR beta VDJ and CDR3 profiling was carried out. Via MiXCR, TCRdb re-called the reads, giving one row per CDR3 protein. The table includes roughly 51,000 distinct CDR3 sequences, about 73% detected once. The rearrangement uses TRBV20-1 and TRBJ1-1; TRBD1 agrees at 9 bases. The source is a human donor in good health, serving as a control. Sequenced sample: sorted CD4+, CD8+, or CD8+CD57+ T cells (not recorded which) from PBMCs. In DNA form, the CDR3 reads TGCAGTGCGCTACAGGGGGCGGACACTGAAGCTTTCTTT. It translates to CSALQGADTEAFF.